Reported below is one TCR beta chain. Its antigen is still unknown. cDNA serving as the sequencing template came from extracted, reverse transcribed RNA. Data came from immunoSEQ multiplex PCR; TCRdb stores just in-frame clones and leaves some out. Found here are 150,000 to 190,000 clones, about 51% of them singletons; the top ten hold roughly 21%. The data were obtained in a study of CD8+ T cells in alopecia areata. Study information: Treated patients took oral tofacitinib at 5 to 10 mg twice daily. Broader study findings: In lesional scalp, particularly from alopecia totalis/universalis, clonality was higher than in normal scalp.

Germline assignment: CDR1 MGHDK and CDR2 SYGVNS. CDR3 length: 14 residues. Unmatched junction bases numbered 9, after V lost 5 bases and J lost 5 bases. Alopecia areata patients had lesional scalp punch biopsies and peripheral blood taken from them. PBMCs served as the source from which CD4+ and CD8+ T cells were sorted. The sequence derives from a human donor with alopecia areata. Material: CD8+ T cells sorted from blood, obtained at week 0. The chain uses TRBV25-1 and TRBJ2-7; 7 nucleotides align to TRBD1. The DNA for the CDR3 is TGTGCCAGCAGTACCGTCGACAGGGAAAACGAGCAGTACTTC. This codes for CASSTVDRENEQYF.